This is a list of T cell receptor beta chains from one sample in a study of blood T cell repertoires in COVID-19. The assay was immunoSEQ multiplex PCR, and TCRdb's table has in-frame clones only and misses some. The table records under 200,000 clones, 75% to 85% of them present only once. Sequencing was performed on peripheral blood. The receptor source for this set is a human donor in a cohort sampled during active COVID-19. Both conserved end residues are part of each CDR3. A D gene is named only where the DNA matches it firmly. Part of the rows lack a size; the others show once, few, many or a class for expanded clones.

size: .
J: TRBJ2-7
V: TRBV29-1
D: TRBD2
DNA: TGCAGCGTGGGGCCGGGACTAGAGAACGAGCAGTACTTC
CDR3: CSVGPGLENEQYF

size: few
J: TRBJ2-7
V: TRBV28
D: TRBD1
DNA: TGTGCCAGCAGTTCCTCCATTCCGGGACAGGGGACCTACGAGCAGTACTTC
CDR3: CASSSSIPGQGTYEQYF

size: once
J: TRBJ2-6
V: TRBV3-1/TRBV3-2
D: .
DNA: TGTGCCAGCAGCCAAGAAAAGGCGAGCAGGCCCTCTGGGGCCAACGTCCTGACTTTC
CDR3: CASSQEKASRPSGANVLTF

size: .
J: TRBJ1-1
V: TRBV27
D: .
DNA: TGTGCCAGCAGTTTAATTGCCAGCCCGGACAGTGAAGCTTTCTTT
CDR3: CASSLIASPDSEAFF

size: .
J: TRBJ1-2
V: TRBV6-2/TRBV6-3
D: .
DNA: TGTGCCAGCAGTTACTCCTTGCGGGGGCACACTGGCTACACCTTC
CDR3: CASSYSLRGHTGYTF

size: .
J: TRBJ2-3
V: TRBV21-1
D: .
DNA: TGTGCCAGCAGCTCCATCGGGACAGTGCACAGTAATACGCAGTATTTT
CDR3: CASSSIGTVHSNTQYF

size: few
J: TRBJ1-5
V: TRBV21-1
D: .
DNA: TGTGCCACCGATGGAATAAGGAGGTACACAAATCAGCCCCAGCATTTT
CDR3: CATDGIRRYTNQPQHF

size: once
J: TRBJ2-1
V: TRBV5-1
D: TRBD2
DNA: TGCGCCAGCAGCTTGGATCCATGGACTAGGGTTGACGGTGAGCAGTTCTTC
CDR3: CASSLDPWTRVDGEQFF

size: .
J: TRBJ2-1
V: TRBV10-3
D: TRBD2
DNA: TGTGCCATCATCGAGGGCGGGGGGCCCTACAATGAGCAGTTCTTC
CDR3: CAIIEGGGPYNEQFF

size: .
J: TRBJ2-7
V: TRBV5-4
D: TRBD2
DNA: TGTGCCAGCAGCTTGGCAACGGGAGGGCAAAACGAGCAGTACTTC
CDR3: CASSLATGGQNEQYF

size: .
J: TRBJ2-3
V: TRBV28
D: .
DNA: TGTGCCAGCAGTTTATCGTCTGGCGGGGGCCGCGGTACGCAGTATTTT
CDR3: CASSLSSGGGRGTQYF

size: .
J: TRBJ2-1
V: TRBV5-4
D: TRBD1
DNA: TGTGCCAGCAGCCCTGGACAGGGCAATGAGCAGTTCTTC
CDR3: CASSPGQGNEQFF

size: .
J: TRBJ1-6
V: TRBV6-4
D: .
DNA: TGTGCCAGCAGTGAGGGAGAGGGCCTTAATTCACCCCTCCACTTT
CDR3: CASSEGEGLNSPLHF

size: .
J: TRBJ2-7
V: TRBV6-2/TRBV6-3
D: .
DNA: TGTGCCAGCAGTTACAACAGAGCCTACGAGCAGTACTTC
CDR3: CASSYNRAYEQYF

size: .
J: TRBJ1-4
V: TRBV4-3
D: TRBD1
DNA: TGCGCCAGCAGCCCGACAGGGGATAGCGAAAAACTGTTTTTT
CDR3: CASSPTGDSEKLFF

size: few
J: TRBJ2-3
V: TRBV10-2
D: TRBD2
DNA: TGCGCCAGCAGTGAGGGACTAGCGCGCACAGATACGCAGTATTTT
CDR3: CASSEGLARTDTQYF

size: .
J: TRBJ2-5
V: TRBV7-2
D: .
DNA: TGTGCCAGCAGCTTAGGAGCAGGGGTGGAGACCCAGTACTTC
CDR3: CASSLGAGVETQYF

size: few
J: TRBJ1-5
V: TRBV3-1/TRBV3-2
D: .
DNA: TGTGCCAGCAGCCCCCATGGGGGGGTCGACAATCAGCCCCAGCATTTT
CDR3: CASSPHGGVDNQPQHF

size: .
J: TRBJ2-7
V: TRBV5-1
D: .
DNA: TGCGCCAGCAGCTTGGTACAGGGTATCAACTACGAGCAGTACTTC
CDR3: CASSLVQGINYEQYF

size: .
J: TRBJ1-2
V: TRBV6-5
D: .
DNA: TGTGCCAGCAGTTCCTTCAGTATTAACTATGGCTACACCTTC
CDR3: CASSSFSINYGYTF

size: .
J: TRBJ1-1
V: TRBV6-5
D: TRBD1
DNA: TGTGCCAGCAGCCTACAGGGGAAGAACACTGAAGCTTTCTTT
CDR3: CASSLQGKNTEAFF

size: .
J: TRBJ2-1
V: TRBV5-1
D: TRBD1
DNA: TGCGCCAGCAGTTTCCGACAGGGGGCAGGGAATGAGCAGTTCTTC
CDR3: CASSFRQGAGNEQFF

size: few
J: TRBJ2-1
V: TRBV6-1
D: .
DNA: TGTGCCAGCAGTGAAACCGCGAACAATGAGCAGTTCTTC
CDR3: CASSETANNEQFF

size: .
J: TRBJ1-2
V: TRBV5-4
D: .
DNA: TGTGCCAGCAGCTTGAGGGGGATCGCTAACTATGGCTACACCTTC
CDR3: CASSLRGIANYGYTF

size: .
J: TRBJ2-5
V: TRBV27
D: TRBD1
DNA: TGTGCCAGCAGCGCCGGGACAGGGGGCCGGGAGACCCAGTACTTC
CDR3: CASSAGTGGRETQYF

size: .
J: TRBJ1-2
V: TRBV4-3
D: .
DNA: TGCGCCAGCAGCCAAGAACAGCTCGACTATGGCTACACCTTC
CDR3: CASSQEQLDYGYTF

size: .
J: TRBJ2-7
V: TRBV19
D: TRBD1
DNA: TGTGCCAGTAGTAGTTCCACCGGGACAGGGAACTACGAGCAGTACTTC
CDR3: CASSSSTGTGNYEQYF

size: .
J: TRBJ1-5
V: TRBV27
D: .
DNA: TGTGCCAGCAGTTTATCGCAGAAGAGCAATCAGCCCCAGCATTTT
CDR3: CASSLSQKSNQPQHF

size: .
J: TRBJ2-7
V: TRBV28
D: .
DNA: TGTGCCAGCAGCCCACAGACAGGCCGCTCCTACGAGCAGTACTTC
CDR3: CASSPQTGRSYEQYF

size: few
J: TRBJ1-2
V: TRBV5-1
D: .
DNA: TGCGCCAGCAGCTCAGGGCCTGACTATGGCTACACCTTC
CDR3: CASSSGPDYGYTF

size: .
J: TRBJ2-7
V: TRBV7-3
D: .
DNA: TGTGCCAGCAGCTTAACAGGAGTTTCCTACGAGCAGTACTTC
CDR3: CASSLTGVSYEQYF

size: .
J: TRBJ1-1
V: TRBV4-2
D: .
DNA: TGTGCCAGCAGCCAAGTGGGCAGCTTAGGTACTGAAGCTTTCTTT
CDR3: CASSQVGSLGTEAFF

size: .
J: TRBJ2-7
V: TRBV5-6
D: TRBD2
DNA: TGTGCCAGCAGCGGGACTAGCGCCTCCTACGAGCAGTACTTC
CDR3: CASSGTSASYEQYF

size: .
J: TRBJ2-3
V: TRBV11-2
D: TRBD2
DNA: TGTGCCAGCAGCCCTCCGGAGGTAGCGGGAGATCGGACAGATACGCAGTATTTT
CDR3: CASSPPEVAGDRTDTQYF

size: many
J: TRBJ2-1
V: TRBV6-4
D: TRBD1
DNA: TGTGCCAGTGCGTTGTATGCGGGACAGGAGGACAATGAGCAGTTCTTC
CDR3: CASALYAGQEDNEQFF

size: .
J: TRBJ2-1
V: TRBV7-2
D: .
DNA: TGTGCCAGCAGCGCGACTAGTCTCCGGCACTACAATGAGCAGTTCTTC
CDR3: CASSATSLRHYNEQFF

size: .
J: TRBJ2-6
V: TRBV5-4
D: .
DNA: TGTGCCAGCAGCTTGGGGGGGCAGGGGCCCTCTGGGGCCAACGTCCTGACTTTC
CDR3: CASSLGGQGPSGANVLTF

size: .
J: TRBJ1-4
V: TRBV2
D: .
DNA: TGTGCCAGCAGAGAGGTACAAGATGAAAAACTGTTTTTT
CDR3: CASREVQDEKLFF

size: .
J: TRBJ2-6
V: TRBV7-2
D: .
DNA: TGTGCCAGCAGCTTAAAGTCGGGGACTGGGGCCAACGTCCTGACTTTC
CDR3: CASSLKSGTGANVLTF

size: .
J: TRBJ2-2
V: TRBV2
D: .
DNA: TGTGCCAGCAGTGATTTGGGGAGTGCCGGGGAGCTGTTTTTT
CDR3: CASSDLGSAGELFF

size: once
J: TRBJ1-4
V: TRBV7-6
D: .
DNA: TGTGCCAGCAGCTTAGGGGGGGGCTTCAATGAAAAACTGTTTTTT
CDR3: CASSLGGGFNEKLFF

size: few
J: TRBJ2-7
V: TRBV28
D: TRBD2
DNA: TGTGCCAGCAGTCCCCGGACTAGCGGGAGGGTGGAGCAGTACTTC
CDR3: CASSPRTSGRVEQYF

size: .
J: TRBJ2-3
V: TRBV25-1
D: .
DNA: TGTGCCAGCAGTGCCCTGGGCGGGGGCACAGATACGCAGTATTTT
CDR3: CASSALGGGTDTQYF

size: few
J: TRBJ2-7
V: TRBV27
D: .
DNA: TGTGCCAGCAGTGTATTAGCGGAGAGCTCCTACGAGCAGTACTTC
CDR3: CASSVLAESSYEQYF

size: .
J: TRBJ2-7
V: TRBV18
D: TRBD2
DNA: TGTGCCAGCTCACCGGGACTAGCGGGAGTGGGGGAGCAGTACTTC
CDR3: CASSPGLAGVGEQYF

size: .
J: TRBJ2-2
V: TRBV4-3
D: TRBD2
DNA: TGCGCCAGCAGCCGGGGACTAGCGGGATTCGACACCGGGGAGCTGTTTTTT
CDR3: CASSRGLAGFDTGELFF

size: few
J: TRBJ2-7
V: TRBV7-9
D: .
DNA: TGTGCCAGCACCCGAGCGGGTCAAGGCTACGAGCAGTACTTC
CDR3: CASTRAGQGYEQYF

size: .
J: TRBJ1-3
V: TRBV29-1
D: TRBD1
DNA: TGCAGCGTCATACAGGGGGCTGGAAACACCATATATTTT
CDR3: CSVIQGAGNTIYF

size: .
J: TRBJ1-2
V: TRBV3-1/TRBV3-2
D: .
DNA: TGTGCCAGCAGCCAAGATCCGGGGAAATACTATGGCTACACCTTC
CDR3: CASSQDPGKYYGYTF

size: .
J: TRBJ2-7
V: TRBV19
D: TRBD2
DNA: TGTGCCAGTAGTGAACTAGCGGGAGGGCCTGGTGAGCAGTACTTC
CDR3: CASSELAGGPGEQYF

size: .
J: TRBJ1-5
V: TRBV6-2/TRBV6-3
D: .
DNA: TGTGCCAGCAGTTACGGCAGGGGCTACAATCAGCCCCAGCATTTT
CDR3: CASSYGRGYNQPQHF

size: once
J: TRBJ1-2
V: TRBV18
D: .
DNA: TGTGCCAGCTCACCACCAAGAGCGGGGGCGCTTAGCTACACCTTC
CDR3: CASSPPRAGALSYTF

size: .
J: TRBJ2-7
V: TRBV11-2
D: .
DNA: TGTGCCAGCAGCTTAGAAAGGCAGGGGCTTTTGATACTTGAGCAGTACTTC
CDR3: CASSLERQGLLILEQYF

size: .
J: TRBJ2-7
V: TRBV13
D: .
DNA: TGTGCCAGCAGCTTGGGTCCTGGAGACGAGCAGTACTTC
CDR3: CASSLGPGDEQYF

size: .
J: TRBJ2-7
V: TRBV7-9
D: TRBD2
DNA: TGTGCCAGCGGTGGGCTAGCGGGGGGCTCGAGCTCCTACGAGCAGTACTTC
CDR3: CASGGLAGGSSSYEQYF

size: few
J: TRBJ1-2
V: TRBV5-1
D: .
DNA: TGCGCCAGCAGCTTGGATCAAGGGGTCTATGGCTACACCTTC
CDR3: CASSLDQGVYGYTF

size: .
J: TRBJ2-7
V: TRBV7-2
D: .
DNA: TGTGCCAGCAGCTTAGTGGCGGGGTCCTCCTACGAGCAGTACTTC
CDR3: CASSLVAGSSYEQYF

size: .
J: TRBJ1-4
V: TRBV18
D: .
DNA: TGTGCCAGCTCAAATAAGAACCGGGGGTACAATGAAAAACTGTTTTTT
CDR3: CASSNKNRGYNEKLFF

size: .
J: TRBJ2-7
V: TRBV18
D: TRBD2
DNA: TGTGCCAGCTCACCACCGCCGGGGGGCGAGCAGTACTTC
CDR3: CASSPPPGGEQYF

size: once
J: TRBJ1-1
V: TRBV3-1/TRBV3-2
D: TRBD1
DNA: TGTGCCAGCAGCCCGGGCCTCGACAGGGTGAACACTGAAGCTTTCTTT
CDR3: CASSPGLDRVNTEAFF